This T cell receptor (beta chain) was identified during a study of cytomegalovirus exposure and HLA in healthy donors. General study results and limits: Versus the roughly 670-donor mean, an Asian-associated ancestry cluster reportedly showed fewer N-insertions in a later analysis. A later analysis showed that HLA-associated TCR beta chains had undergone more clonal expansion than equally common others.

V was pared by 0 bases and J by 4 bases, with 8 bases of the junction left unmatched. The CDR3 length is 18 residues. Looked up from germline, CDR1 is LGHNA and CDR2 is YSLEER. There were likely unrecorded immune exposures, though donors were nominally healthy when sampled. The PCR employed 60 Vbeta primers together with 13 Jbeta primers. Source study methods: There were around 77 million unique TCR beta chains by a later count, and about 11 million of them were shared. The assay was immunoSEQ multiplex PCR, and TCRdb's table has in-frame clones only and misses some. V, J and clone size were drawn from that table, and D and trimming were deduced from the DNA. This sample carries some 150,000 clones, roughly 79% of them seen once, and the ten largest clones take around 2%. Of note for this clone: What it recognizes is unknown.

The receptor comes from a woman in her forties in good health and CMV-seronegative. Sequences were obtained from PBMCs. The chain links TRBV4-3 to TRBJ2-1; 11 bases agree with TRBD2. The CDR3 DNA reads as TGCGCCAGCAGCCAAGATCTCGGGCTAGCGGGAGGTTACAATGAGCAGTTCTTC. Protein sequence: CASSQDLGLAGGYNEQFF.